This T cell receptor (beta chain) originates from a study of cytomegalovirus exposure and HLA in healthy donors. Regarding the study as a whole: TCR clusters originating in the first cohort tended to co-occur in the roughly 120 validation repertoires, according to a later analysis. It was 164 TCR beta chains that were listed as cytomegalovirus-associated. Most TCR sequences proved rare, with some public TCRs found in many donors. It was reportedly the case that the classifier diagnosed cytomegalovirus status with high specificity and sensitivity.

About this clone itself: The antigen is undetermined.

Using immunoSEQ multiplex PCR, the repertoire was profiled, and TCRdb retains in-frame clones only, with some absent. Of about 130,000 clones listed, about 95% are singletons. Sequenced sample: PBMCs. The receptor was derived from a man in his late teens or twenties in good health and CMV-seropositive.

The CDR3 is CASSPETGEFYGYTF. In DNA, the CDR3 is TGTGCCAGCTCACCAGAGACAGGGGAGTTCTATGGCTACACCTTC. The V and J genes are TRBV18 and TRBJ1-2; 8 bases are shared with TRBD1. V lost 2 bases and J lost 4; bases outside the gene matches: 6. Germline V gene lookup returns CDR1 KGHSH and CDR2 LQKENI. The CDR3 extends over 15 amino acids.